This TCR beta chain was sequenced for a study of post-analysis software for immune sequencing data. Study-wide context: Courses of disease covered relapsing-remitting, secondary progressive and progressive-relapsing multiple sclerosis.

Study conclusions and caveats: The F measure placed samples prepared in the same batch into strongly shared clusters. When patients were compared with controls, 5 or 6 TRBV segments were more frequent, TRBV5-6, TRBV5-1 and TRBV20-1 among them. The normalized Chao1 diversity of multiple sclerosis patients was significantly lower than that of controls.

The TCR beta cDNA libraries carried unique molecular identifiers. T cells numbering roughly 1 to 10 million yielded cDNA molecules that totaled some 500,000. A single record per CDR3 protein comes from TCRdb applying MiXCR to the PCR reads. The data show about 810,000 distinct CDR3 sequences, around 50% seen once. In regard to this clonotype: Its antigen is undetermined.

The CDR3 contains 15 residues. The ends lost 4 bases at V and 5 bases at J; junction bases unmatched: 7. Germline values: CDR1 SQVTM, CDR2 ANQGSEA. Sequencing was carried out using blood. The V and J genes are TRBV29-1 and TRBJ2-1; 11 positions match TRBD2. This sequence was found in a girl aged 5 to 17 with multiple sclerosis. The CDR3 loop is CSVAKLAGDNNEQFF. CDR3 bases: TGCAGCGTTGCGAAACTAGCGGGGGACAACAATGAGCAGTTCTTC.